The next 28 T cell receptor beta chains were all read from a single sample in a study of blood T cell repertoires in COVID-19. Repertoires were generated with immunoSEQ multiplex PCR, while TCRdb's copy carries only in-frame clones and drops some. The sample lists 140,000 to 150,000 clones, over 70% occurring once. The specimen was peripheral blood. The receptors originated from a man at least 80 years old with acute or convalescent COVID-19.

This chain connects TRBV11-1 to TRBJ2-7, with D maybe TRBD1 (6 bases). Germline-derived CDR1 and CDR2 are SGHAT and FQDESV (reference sequence). The ends were cut back, 3 bases at V and 2 bases at J, with 8 bases in the middle. This CDR3 has 13 amino acids. CDR3 DNA: TGTGCCAGCAGCTTCGGACAGACCTACGAGCAGTACTTC. Amino acids: CASSFGQTYEQYF.

This chain joins TRBV30 and TRBJ2-6; D is possibly TRBD1 (5 bases). V was clipped by 7 bases and J by 1 base, with 8 bases between them. Germline CDR1 and CDR2: GTSNPN and SVGIG (reference sequence). The CDR3 is 13 amino acids. CDR3 sequence: CASGLSGANVLTF. Here the CDR3 DNA reads TGTGCCTCAGGGCTATCTGGGGCCAACGTCCTGACTTTC.

The chain couples TRBV6-5 to TRBJ2-7; 9 bases line up with TRBD1. Germline V lookup: CDR1 MNHEY, CDR2 SVGAGI. CDR3 length: 15 amino acids. V was clipped by 3 bases and J by 6 bases; unmatched bases: 9. Here the CDR3 DNA reads TGTGCCAGCAGTTATTCCGGGACAGGGCGATCCGAGCAGTACTTC. Amino acids: CASSYSGTGRSEQYF.

The chain uses TRBV5-6 and TRBJ1-2; D is unclear. The CDR3 has 11 residues. V shed 5 bases and J shed 5 bases, with 7 bases lying between them. The V gene's germline CDR1 is SGHDT and CDR2 YYEEEE. The CDR3 DNA reads TGTGCCAGCAGTCGAGGGTATGGCTACACCTTC. This codes for CASSRGYGYTF.

CDR3 nucleotides: TGTGCCAGTAGTATGAGTCGGGGAGACACAGATACGCAGTATTTT. Amino acids: CASSMSRGDTDTQYF. The chain uses TRBV19 and TRBJ2-3, with TRBD2 as a possible D gene (5 bases). CDR1 LNHDA and CDR2 SQIVND come from the germline V gene (reference sequence). V was pared by 3 bases and J by 2 bases, with 12 bases between. This CDR3 is 15 amino acids long.

The chain recombines TRBV19 with TRBJ1-3; D unclear. The germline CDR1 and CDR2 sequences are LNHDA and SQIVND (reference sequence). Trimming left V 0 bases short and J 0 bases short, with 15 bases between. This CDR3 is built from 18 residues. The CDR3 reads CASSIERAASPSGNTIYF. In DNA, the CDR3 is TGTGCCAGTAGTATAGAGAGGGCCGCCAGTCCCTCTGGAAACACCATATATTTT.

This chain connects TRBV29-1 to TRBJ2-3, with D possibly TRBD1 on 5 matching bases. This CDR3 has 15 amino acids. V lost 2 bases to trimming and J lost 0 bases, with 12 bases between them. Germline CDR1 and CDR2: SQVTM and ANQGSEA. In DNA, the CDR3 is TGCAGCGTTGAAAAAGGGGCAGACAGCACAGATACGCAGTATTTT. Its translation is CSVEKGADSTDTQYF.

This clone was counted a few times. V usage is TRBV18 and J usage is TRBJ2-2, with 7 bases lining up with TRBD1. V shed 2 bases and J 2 bases; nucleotides not matched to a gene: 2. This CDR3 spans 15 amino acids. Germline assignment: CDR1 KGHSH and CDR2 LQKENI. CDR3 sequence: CASSPGTVNTGELFF. CDR3 coding DNA: TGTGCCAGCTCACCAGGGACAGTAAACACCGGGGAGCTGTTTTTT.

V is TRBV15 and J is TRBJ1-2; 9 nucleotides match TRBD1. Trimming took 1 base from V and 7 from J; bases not matched to a gene: 4. Germline V lookup: CDR1 LNHNV, CDR2 YYDKDF (reference sequence). CDR3 length equals 14 residues. Written as DNA, the CDR3 is TGTGCCACCAGCAGAGCCGGACAGGGGATTGGCTACACCTTC. This translates into CATSRAGQGIGYTF. The full variable domain, completed using reference TRBV15 and TRBJ1-2, is DAMVIQNPRYQVTQFGKPVTLSCSQTLNHNVMYWYQQKSSQAPKLLFHYYDKDFNNEADTPDNFQSRRPNTSFCFLDIRSPGLGDTAMYLCATSRAGQGIGYTFGSGTRLTVV.

This chain connects TRBV6-2 or TRBV6-3 to TRBJ1-5; D is perhaps TRBD1 (5 bases). Germline V CDR1 and CDR2: MNHEY, SVGEGT. This CDR3 is 17 amino acids long. The ends were cut back, 1 base at V and 6 bases at J, with 19 bases in the middle. The CDR3 nucleotides are TGTGCCAGCAGTTACTATGGGACTCAGGGTGTCGGTCAGCCCCAGCATTTT. Its protein product is CASSYYGTQGVGQPQHF.

This chain connects TRBV10-3 to TRBJ1-5; 10 nucleotides line up with TRBD1. Unmatched junction bases numbered 11, after V lost 6 bases and J lost 0 bases. Per the germline V gene, CDR1 is ENHRY and CDR2 is SYGVKD. This CDR3 is 18 amino acids long. CDR3 DNA sequence: TGTGCCATCAGCGACCCCCGGACAGGGGGTAGTAGCAATCAGCCCCAGCATTTT. Amino acids: CAISDPRTGGSSNQPQHF.

This clone was detected once. V usage is TRBV7-8 and J usage is TRBJ2-1, with no clear D. In germline, CDR1 is SGHVS, CDR2 FQNEAQ. The V and J ends lost 6 bases and 8 bases respectively, with 11 bases between them. This CDR3 is built from 12 residues. The DNA for the CDR3 is TGTGCCAGCAGGCCCTGGTCGGATGAGCAGTTCTTC. It translates to CASRPWSDEQFF.

The rearrangement joins TRBV7-9 to TRBJ2-7; a possible D gene is TRBD2 (5 bases). V shed 1 base and J shed 0 bases, with 13 bases lying between them. The CDR3 totals 16 residues. Germline V gene data show CDR1 as SEHNR and CDR2 as FQNEAQ (reference sequence). The CDR3 loop reads CASSLVSGRDSYEQYF. The DNA of the CDR3 is TGTGCCAGCAGCTTAGTTAGTGGGAGAGACTCCTACGAGCAGTACTTC.

This rearrangement joins TRBV5-1 to TRBJ2-2; D is unresolved. V was pared by 0 bases and J by 5 bases, with 14 bases between. CDR1 is SGHRS, CDR2 YFSETQ, per germline. The CDR3 contains 16 residues. The CDR3: CASSLAGDGKTGELFF. DNA for the CDR3: TGCGCCAGCAGCTTGGCCGGAGACGGTAAAACCGGGGAGCTGTTTTTT.

The chain employs TRBV9 and TRBJ1-1, with TRBD1 as a possible D gene (6 bases). V lost 4 bases and J lost 1, with 14 bases in between. Germline CDR1 is SGDLS and CDR2 is YYNGEE. The CDR3 is 15 residues long. The CDR3 region is CASSQSGTKNTEAFF. CDR3 DNA sequence: TGTGCCAGCAGCCAATCCGGGACAAAGAACACTGAAGCTTTCTTT.

CDR3 DNA sequence: TGTGCCAGCAGCTTGGGGGCGGGACGACCAGAGACCCAGTACTTC. Translated, it gives CASSLGAGRPETQYF. V usage is TRBV5-6 and J usage is TRBJ2-5; D is possibly TRBD2 (6 bases). The CDR3 has 15 amino acids. Trimming removed 0 bases at V and 4 bases at J, with 13 bases between. Germline CDR1 reads SGHDT; CDR2 reads YYEEEE. The full variable domain, completed using reference TRBV5-6 and TRBJ2-5, is DAGVTQSPTHLIKTRGQQVTLRCSPKSGHDTVSWYQQALGQGPQFIFQYYEEEERQRGNFPDRFSGHQFPNYSSELNVNALLLGDSALYLCASSLGAGRPETQYFGPGTRLLVL.

This chain connects TRBV4-1 to TRBJ2-3; TRBD1 is a possible D gene (5 bases). The V end was cut by 1 base, the J end by 4 bases, with 15 bases between. Germline CDR1 and CDR2: MGHRA and YSYEKL. This CDR3 contains 16 residues. CDR3 bases: TGCGCCAGCAGCCAAGTACATTCGCCAGGGTCAGATACGCAGTATTTT. It codes for CASSQVHSPGSDTQYF.

This clone was seen once. The genes are TRBV3-1 (or the pseudogene TRBV3-2) and TRBJ1-2; TRBD1 is a possible D gene (6 bases). V lost 1 base and J 8 bases, leaving 14 bases between the germline ends. The CDR3 runs 14 residues. The V gene's germline CDR1 is LGHDT and CDR2 YNNKEL (reference sequence). The DNA of the CDR3 is TGTGCCAGCAGCCAAGGGGACATGCCGGGAGGCTACACCTTC. This translates into CASSQGDMPGGYTF.

V is TRBV27 and J is TRBJ2-7, with TRBD1 as a possible D gene (6 bases). From germline, CDR1 is MNHEY and CDR2 SMNVEV (reference sequence). The germline V and J ends were trimmed by 8 bases and 3 bases, with 14 bases remaining between them. This CDR3 spans 13 amino acids. This CDR3 reads CASSDRPYYEQYF. The CDR3 bases are TGTGCCAGCTCAGACAGGCCCTACTACGAGCAGTACTTC.

The J gene is TRBJ2-7, the V gene TRBV7-9; no definite D call. V was pared by 5 bases and J by 0 bases, with 17 bases between. Germline lookup yields CDR1 SEHNR and CDR2 FQNEAQ (reference sequence). The CDR3 length is 16 residues. The CDR3 loop is CASSITETASSYEQYF. In nucleotides, the CDR3 is TGTGCCAGCAGCATAACCGAGACGGCTAGCTCCTACGAGCAGTACTTC.

V usage is TRBV7-8 and J usage is TRBJ2-1; the match to TRBD2 covers 10 bases. The CDR3 runs 14 residues. The ends lost 7 bases at V and 6 bases at J; junction bases unmatched: 6. CDR1 is SGHVS and CDR2 is FQNEAQ in the germline V gene. Here the CDR3 reads CASIPSGRGNEQFF. The CDR3 bases are TGTGCCAGCATTCCTAGCGGGAGAGGCAATGAGCAGTTCTTC.

The chain links TRBV12-3 or TRBV12-4 to TRBJ1-3; 7 positions match TRBD1. With V trimmed by 4 bases and J by 11 bases, 8 bases remained unmatched. The CDR3 consists of 13 residues. The DNA for the CDR3 is TGTGCCAGCAGTTCAGGTTTGACAGGGCCCATATATTTT. Translated, it gives CASSSGLTGPIYF.

J is TRBJ1-6 and V is TRBV5-1; 7 positions agree with TRBD1. Germline assignment: CDR1 SGHRS and CDR2 YFSETQ. The J segment lost 5 bases and the V segment lost 2 bases, leaving 1 base of the junction unmatched. The CDR3 runs to 14 residues. In DNA form, the CDR3 reads TGCGCCAGCAGCTTTCAGGGGGATAATTCACCCCTCCACTTT. This translates into CASSFQGDNSPLHF.

In DNA form, the CDR3 reads TGTGCCAGCAGTCGGGACACTGGGGCCAACGTCCTGACTTTC. Protein product: CASSRDTGANVLTF. The chain joins TRBV28 to TRBJ2-6; TRBD1 is a possible D gene (6 bases). This CDR3 spans 14 amino acids. Looked up from germline, CDR1 is MDHEN and CDR2 is SYDVKM. The V gene lost 5 bases and the J gene lost 2 bases, with 7 bases spanning the gap.

Remarks on this clone: The junction shows a germline mismatch at one end, possibly a read error. The chain is built from TRBV7-7 and TRBJ2-2; D ambiguous. CDR1 is SSHAT, CDR2 FNYEAQ, per germline (reference sequence). The length of the CDR3 is 14 residues. Written as DNA, the CDR3 is TGTGCTAGCAGACGTCAGGTGGACACCGGGGAGCTGTTTTTT. Its translation is CASRRQVDTGELFF.

This chain connects TRBV5-4 to TRBJ2-5, with 10 bases fitting TRBD2. This CDR3 contains 16 residues. Per the germline V gene, CDR1 is SGHNT and CDR2 is YYREEE (reference sequence). The V segment lost 1 base and the J segment 0 bases; nucleotides outside the gene matches: 3. The CDR3, as DNA: TGTGCCAGCAGCTTGCGGGGACTAGCGAACCAAGAGACCCAGTACTTC. This sequence encodes CASSLRGLANQETQYF.

The chain carries TRBV5-1 and TRBJ2-1, with TRBD2 matching 13 bases. The trim removed 4 bases at V and 6 bases at J, leaving 4 bases unmatched. This CDR3 region has 15 residues. CDR1 is SGHRS and CDR2 is YFSETQ in the germline V gene. CDR3 in DNA: TGCGCCAGCAGCGCGGGACTAGCGGGAACCAATGAGCAGTTCTTC. Protein: CASSAGLAGTNEQFF.

The chain uses TRBV10-2 and TRBJ1-2; possible D gene TRBD1, 5 bases. Germline V gene data show CDR1 as WSHSY and CDR2 as SAAADI. The CDR3 has 14 amino acids. V gave up 0 bases and J gave up 6 bases, with 11 bases separating them. CDR3 protein: CASSESGQRNGYTF. CDR3 coding DNA: TGCGCCAGCAGTGAGTCGGGGCAGAGAAATGGCTACACCTTC.